The rows below give T cell receptor beta chains drawn from one sample of a study of PD-1 blockade in classical Hodgkin lymphoma. The repertoire was sequenced with immunoSEQ multiplex PCR; TCRdb's copy has only in-frame clones and lacks some. The sample consists of around 50,000 clones, about 75% of them appearing once. The sample here was peripheral blood mononuclear cells (PBMCs), taken before the fourth cycle of nivolumab. These receptors all come from a human donor with classical Hodgkin lymphoma. Both conserved end residues are trimmed from each CDR3. D genes are given only for firm matches.

d_call: .
v_call: TRBV9
cdr3_aa: ASSSGVIGGNTIY

d_call: .
v_call: TRBV10-2
cdr3_aa: ASSEGSRQPQH

d_call: TRBD2
v_call: TRBV7-2
cdr3_aa: ASSPGGAGANVLT

d_call: .
v_call: TRBV11-2
cdr3_aa: ASSVYHGQNYGYT

d_call: .
v_call: TRBV5-6
cdr3_aa: ASSSRDAEKLF

d_call: TRBD1
v_call: TRBV18
cdr3_aa: ASSPGTAVYGYT

d_call: .
v_call: TRBV6-1
cdr3_aa: ASSLRAANTGELF

d_call: TRBD2
v_call: TRBV5-1
cdr3_aa: ASSPRGFSGSLGTDTQY

d_call: TRBD1
v_call: TRBV14
cdr3_aa: ASSHGRGYEQY

d_call: TRBD1
v_call: TRBV9
cdr3_aa: ASSVGTPTGGGFQETQY

d_call: .
v_call: TRBV21-1
cdr3_aa: ASSSGTDSYEQY

d_call: .
v_call: TRBV21-1
cdr3_aa: ASSKFSPSKEETQY